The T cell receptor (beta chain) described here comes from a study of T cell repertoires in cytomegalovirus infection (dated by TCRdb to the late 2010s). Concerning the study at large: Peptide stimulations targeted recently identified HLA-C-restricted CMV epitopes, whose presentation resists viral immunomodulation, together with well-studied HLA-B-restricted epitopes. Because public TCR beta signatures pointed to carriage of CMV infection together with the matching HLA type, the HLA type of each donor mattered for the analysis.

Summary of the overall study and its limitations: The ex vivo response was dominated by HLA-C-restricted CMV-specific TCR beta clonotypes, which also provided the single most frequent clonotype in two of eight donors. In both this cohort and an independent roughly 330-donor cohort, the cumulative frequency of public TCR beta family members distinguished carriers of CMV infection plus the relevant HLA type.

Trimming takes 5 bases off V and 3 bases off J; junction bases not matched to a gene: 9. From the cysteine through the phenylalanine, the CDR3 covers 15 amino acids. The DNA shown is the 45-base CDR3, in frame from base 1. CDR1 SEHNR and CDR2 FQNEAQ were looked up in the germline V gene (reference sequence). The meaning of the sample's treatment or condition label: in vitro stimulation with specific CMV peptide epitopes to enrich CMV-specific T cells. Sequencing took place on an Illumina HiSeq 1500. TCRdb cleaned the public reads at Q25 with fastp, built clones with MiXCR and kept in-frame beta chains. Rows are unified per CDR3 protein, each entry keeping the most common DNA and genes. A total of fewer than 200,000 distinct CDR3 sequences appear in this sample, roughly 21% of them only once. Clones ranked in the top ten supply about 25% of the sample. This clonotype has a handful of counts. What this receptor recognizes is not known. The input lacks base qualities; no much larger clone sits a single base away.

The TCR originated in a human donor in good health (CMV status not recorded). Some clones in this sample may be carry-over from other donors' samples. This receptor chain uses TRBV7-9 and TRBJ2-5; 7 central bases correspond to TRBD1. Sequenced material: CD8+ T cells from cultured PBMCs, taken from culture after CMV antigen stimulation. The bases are TGTGCCAGCAGCCCCCGATTCGACAGGGAAGAGACCCAGTACTTC. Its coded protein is CASSPRFDREETQYF. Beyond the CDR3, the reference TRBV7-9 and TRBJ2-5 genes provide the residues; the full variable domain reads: DTGVSQNPRHKITKRGQNVTFRCDPISEHNRLYWYRQTLGQGPEFLTYFQNEAQLEKSRLLSDRFSAERPKGSFSTLEIQRTEQGDSAMYLCASSPRFDREETQYFGPGTRLLVL.